This entry describes one TCR beta chain. Antigen specificity is unknown. These data belong to a study of cytomegalovirus exposure and HLA in healthy donors. Overall study results and limits: Data from an earlier analysis indicated that most TCR beta V segments were productive either about 87% or about 30% of the time. A later analysis reportedly found that, within productive TCRs, an Asian-associated ancestry cluster had fewer N-insertions than the mean observed across the roughly 630 donors.

PCR used 60 Vbeta primers and 13 Jbeta primers. The table came from immunoSEQ multiplex PCR; TCRdb's copy has only in-frame clones and leaves some out. The sample yields some 270,000 clones, around nine tenths seen once. The TCR comes from a girl aged 2 to 9 in good health and CMV-seronegative. Sequencing was performed on PBMCs.

CDR3: CASSPPTAGELFF. Here the CDR3 DNA reads TGTGCCAGCAGTCCCCCGACTGCCGGGGAGCTGTTTTTT. The rearrangement links TRBV28 to TRBJ2-2, with no clear D. Trimming pared 5 bases from V and 6 bases from J, leaving 10 bases between. The CDR3 is made up of 13 amino acids. Germline CDR1 and CDR2: MDHEN and SYDVKM.